Shown below are 20 T cell receptor beta chains from a single sample sequenced in a study of Graves' ophthalmopathy and Graves' hyperthyroidism. Beta-chain TCR CDR3 regions were amplified from RNA transcripts. HTBI-primed first-round RT-PCR preceded second-round multiplex PCR. Using its own MiXCR run on the multiplex PCR reads, TCRdb lists one record per CDR3 protein. The sample includes some 380,000 distinct CDR3 sequences, 15% of them seen just once. Sequenced: peripheral blood. These receptors were collected from a woman under 30 with stable Graves' hyperthyroidism.

This clonotype has ten or more counts. The genes are TRBV12-3 or TRBV12-4 and TRBJ1-2; D is undetermined. Trimming cost V 2 bases and J 6 bases, with 10 bases left between them. The CDR3 is made up of 13 amino acids. CDR3 bases: TGTGCCAGCAGTTTATATCCGGGGAATGGCTACACCTTC. Amino acid sequence: CASSLYPGNGYTF.

This clonotype was recorded many times. The CDR3: CASSIRGEINQPQHF. The CDR3 DNA is TGTGCCAGCAGTATTCGGGGGGAGATCAATCAGCCCCAGCATTTT. The chain has TRBV12-3 or TRBV12-4 and TRBJ1-5, with D perhaps matching TRBD1 (5 bases). The V end was cut by 5 bases, the J end by 3 bases, with 14 bases between. This CDR3 has 15 amino acids.

This clonotype has ten or more counts. The V gene is TRBV7-2, the J gene TRBJ2-6; no clear D. V was cut by 5 bases and J by 0 bases, with 8 bases left in between. Per germline, CDR1 SGHTA and CDR2 FQGNSA. The length of the CDR3 is 15 residues. CDR3 nucleotide sequence: TGTGCCAGCAGCCACCATTTCTCTGGGGCCAACGTCCTGACTTTC. As protein: CASSHHFSGANVLTF.

Concerning this clonotype itself: This may arise from a read error, as a much more abundant clone is one base away. The chain employs TRBV10-3 and TRBJ2-7; D may match TRBD1 or TRBD2 (5 bases each). V lost 10 bases to trimming and J lost 3 bases, with 16 bases between them. Germline values: CDR1 ENHRY, CDR2 SYGVKD. CDR3 length: 13 residues. The CDR3 sequence: CASTRDLVYEQYF. CDR3 DNA: TGTGCCAGCACCCGGGACCTCGTCTACGAGCAGTACTTC.

This clonotype was seen a handful of times. The genes are TRBV27 and TRBJ1-5, with a possible D match to TRBD1 (5 bases). V lost 1 base, J lost 2 bases, and 9 bases lay in between. The germline gives CDR1 MNHEY, CDR2 SMNVEV (reference sequence). The CDR3 sequence is 15 residues long. This CDR3 is CASSLLGRGNQPQHF. The CDR3 nucleotides are TGTGCCAGCAGTTTATTGGGCAGGGGCAATCAGCCCCAGCATTTT.

In this sample, this clonotype turned up many times. The chain combines TRBV11-2 with TRBJ2-4, with 8 positions matching TRBD1. The trim removed 3 bases at V and 5 bases at J, leaving 6 bases unmatched. Germline assignment: CDR1 SGHAT and CDR2 FQNNGV. This CDR3 contains 15 residues. The CDR3 DNA reads TGTGCCAGCAGCTTCTGGACAGGGCCCGAAAACATTCAGTACTTC. It specifies CASSFWTGPENIQYF.

In this sample, this clonotype turned up many times. The chain is built from TRBV11-2 and TRBJ2-7; no reliable D call. V was pared by 3 bases and J by 0 bases, with 12 bases between. Germline CDR1 SGHAT, CDR2 FQNNGV. CDR3 length: 15 residues. This CDR3 is CASSFGLFASYEQYF. In DNA, the CDR3 is TGTGCCAGCAGCTTTGGGCTCTTCGCCTCCTACGAGCAGTACTTC.

The chain has TRBV18 and TRBJ1-1; D gene ambiguous. V shed 5 bases and J shed 0 bases, with 19 bases lying between them. Germline loops: CDR1 KGHSH, CDR2 LQKENI. CDR3 length: 17 residues. The CDR3 loop is CASSAAPTGVMNTEAFF. The DNA of the CDR3 is TGTGCCAGCTCAGCTGCCCCGACCGGGGTCATGAACACTGAAGCTTTCTTT.

This clonotype was found many times. The chain employs TRBV12-3 or TRBV12-4 and TRBJ1-1, with D perhaps TRBD1 (6 bases). V was shortened by 0 bases and J by 13 bases, with 18 bases between the two germline ends. This CDR3 has 14 residues. CDR3: CASSLAHPGQFLFF. In nucleotides, the CDR3 is TGTGCCAGCAGTTTAGCGCACCCCGGACAGTTCCTTTTCTTT.

This clonotype was recorded many times. In nucleotides, the CDR3 is TGTGCCAGCAGCTCAGTCGGGCGGGGCACCGGGAACACTGAAGCTTTCTTT. This encodes CASSSVGRGTGNTEAFF. This sequence joins TRBV7-8 and TRBJ1-1; the D gene is possibly TRBD1 (5 bases). The V and J ends lost 4 bases and 1 base respectively, with 19 bases between them. This CDR3 comprises 17 residues. Germline values: CDR1 SGHVS, CDR2 FQNEAQ.

In its sample, this clonotype was seen a few times. The rearrangement links TRBV11-1 to TRBJ2-6, with 8 bases aligning to TRBD1. The CDR3 has 16 residues. Germline lookup yields CDR1 SGHAT and CDR2 FQDESV (reference sequence). V shed 4 bases, J shed 1 base, and the junction held 3 bases outside the gene matches. CDR3 in amino acids: CASSYRQGSGANVLTF. The CDR3 coding sequence is TGTGCCAGCAGCTACCGACAGGGGTCTGGGGCCAACGTCCTGACTTTC. The full variable domain, completed using reference TRBV11-1 and TRBJ2-6, is EAEVAQSPRYKITEKSQAVAFWCDPISGHATLYWYRQILGQGPELLVQFQDESVVDDSQLPKDRFSAERLKGVDSTLKIQPAELGDSAMYLCASSYRQGSGANVLTFGAGSRLTVL.

Note on this clonotype: Just one base apart from a much larger clone, this may be a read error. CDR3 region: CASSSRGRAHEQYF. DNA for the CDR3: TGTGCCAGCAGCTCCCGGGGCAGGGCCCACGAGCAGTACTTC. The chain has TRBV13 and TRBJ2-7; either TRBD1 or TRBD2 may fit D (5 bases each). V was trimmed by 4 bases and J by 5 bases, leaving 15 bases between them. The CDR3 extends over 14 amino acids. CDR1 is PRHDT and CDR2 is FYEKMQ in the germline V gene (reference sequence).

In its sample, this clonotype was seen many times. V is TRBV27 and J is TRBJ2-7; possible D gene TRBD2, 5 bases. The CDR3 has 14 amino acids. V was shortened by 0 bases and J by 7 bases, with 13 bases between the two germline ends. Germline V gene lookup returns CDR1 MNHEY and CDR2 SMNVEV (reference sequence). CDR3 protein: CASSLSRASGEQYF. The CDR3, as DNA: TGTGCCAGCAGTTTATCAAGGGCCTCGGGAGAGCAGTACTTC.

This clonotype came up many times. This chain links TRBV12-3 or TRBV12-4 with TRBJ1-2; TRBD1 aligns across 7 bases. The CDR3 length is 14 residues. V lost 1 base and J lost 6; bases outside the gene matches: 5. This CDR3 reads CASSLGGTEDGYTF. DNA for the CDR3: TGTGCCAGCAGTTTAGGTGGGACAGAGGATGGCTACACCTTC.

This clonotype was counted at least ten times. The rearrangement links TRBV20-1 to TRBJ1-3; D ambiguous. V lost 2 bases and J 0 bases, leaving 11 bases between the germline ends. Germline loops: CDR1 DFQATT, CDR2 SNEGSKA (reference sequence). The CDR3 length is 15 residues. CDR3 amino acids: CSARRTESSGNTIYF. The CDR3, as DNA: TGCAGTGCTAGACGGACGGAAAGCTCTGGAAACACCATATATTTT.

The V gene is TRBV6-5, the J gene TRBJ2-4; 12 bases are shared with TRBD2. This CDR3 is built from 19 residues. In germline, CDR1 is MNHEY, CDR2 SVGAGI. V dropped 0 bases and J dropped 0; count of bases not matched to a gene: 6. The CDR3 DNA sequence: TGTGCCAGCAGTTACTCGACTAGCGGGGGACCCGTAGCCAAAAACATTCAGTACTTC. Amino acids: CASSYSTSGGPVAKNIQYF.

Many counts were recorded for this clonotype. V gene TRBV12-3 or TRBV12-4 combines with J gene TRBJ1-2; D not certain. The ends were cut back, 3 bases at V and 6 bases at J, with 11 bases in the middle. The CDR3 sequence is 13 residues long. CDR3 in amino acids: CASSFSRKDGYTF. The CDR3 DNA follows: TGTGCCAGCAGTTTTAGCCGGAAGGATGGCTACACCTTC.

This clonotype was seen at least ten times. DNA of the CDR3: TGTGCCAGTAGTCTCAGACAGGGCCTCAGCTCCTACGAGCAGTACTTC. Translating gives CASSLRQGLSSYEQYF. The chain uses TRBV19 and TRBJ2-7, with 7 bases matching TRBD1. Germline V gene sequence: CDR1 LNHDA, CDR2 SQIVND (reference sequence). The trim removed 5 bases at V and 0 bases at J, leaving 10 bases unmatched. The CDR3 spans 16 residues.

This sequence joins TRBV4-3 and TRBJ2-7; 9 bases are a match to TRBD1. The CDR3 runs 14 residues. Per germline, CDR1 LGHNA and CDR2 YSLEER. J was trimmed by 5 bases and V by 2 bases; bases with no gene match: 4. This CDR3 is CASSQPGQGNEQYF. CDR3 nucleotides: TGCGCCAGCAGCCAACCGGGACAGGGTAACGAGCAGTACTTC.

This clonotype was recorded at least ten times. This sequence joins TRBV12-3 or TRBV12-4 and TRBJ1-2; tentatively, D is TRBD1 (5 bases). The CDR3 length is 16 residues. Trimming removed 5 bases from V and 3 bases from J, with 19 bases in between. The CDR3 sequence: CASSPPGQGADYGYTF. DNA of the CDR3: TGTGCCAGCAGTCCCCCAGGGCAGGGAGCAGACTATGGCTACACCTTC.